The TCR beta chain described here comes from a study of cytomegalovirus exposure and HLA in healthy donors. Study in general: The study placed over 65% of its roughly 430 genotyped donors in the Caucasian-associated ancestry cluster.

Trimming removed 0 bases at V and 3 bases at J, with 4 bases between. Germline V gene lookup returns CDR1 SGDLS and CDR2 YYNGEE. There are 13 residues in the CDR3. The PCR used 60 Vbeta and 13 Jbeta primers. The method was immunoSEQ multiplex PCR; TCRdb's version includes in-frame clones alone and lacks a portion of them. This sample has approximately 180,000 clones, with over 65% found just once. V gene TRBV9 combines with J gene TRBJ1-5; D unresolved. The specimen sequenced was PBMCs. This sequence originates from a woman aged 25 to 39 in good health and CMV-seronegative. The CDR3 DNA reads as TGTGCCAGCAGCGTAGCTAACAATCAGCCCCAGCATTTT. Its protein product is CASSVANNQPQHF.